The 22 T cell receptor beta chains below come from one sample, sequenced in a study of cytomegalovirus exposure and HLA in healthy donors (dated by TCRdb to 2016 to 2017). Library preparation employed the immunoSEQ multiplex PCR assay. For the multiplex PCR, a mixture combining 60 forward primers for TCR Vbeta segments and 13 reverse primers for TCR Jbeta segments was used. TCRdb mirrors the immuneACCESS table, restricted to in-frame sequences. Some clones are absent from its copies; in checked studies, under half trace to an unresolved V gene, and the reason for the others is unknown. This sample has about 200,000 clones in its table, and 79% of those were observed once. In total, the top ten clones hold more than 1.5% of the sample. The specimen sequenced was PBMCs. Receptors were obtained from a girl aged 10 to 17 in good health and CMV-seropositive.

The chain is built from TRBV5-1 and TRBJ2-1; 7 positions match TRBD2. Germline CDR1 and CDR2: SGHRS and YFSETQ. The CDR3 spans 15 residues. V shed 3 bases and J 6 bases; nucleotides not matched to a gene: 9. The CDR3 sequence: CASSSGGASVNEQFF. The CDR3 nucleotides read TGCGCCAGCAGCTCGGGGGGAGCCTCAGTCAATGAGCAGTTCTTC.

The chain joins TRBV7-6 to TRBJ2-1; TRBD1 might be the D (6 bases). The CDR3 loop spans 15 amino acids. V gave up 2 bases and J gave up 4 bases, with 12 bases separating them. Per the germline V gene, CDR1 is SGHVS and CDR2 is FNYEAQ. The CDR3 DNA reads as TGTGCCAGCAGCTTAAAGGACAGACCTTACAATGAGCAGTTCTTC. It specifies CASSLKDRPYNEQFF.

The chain uses TRBV18 and TRBJ2-1; TRBD1 matches at 11 bases. With 5 bases clipped from V and 6 bases from J, the junction kept 3 bases outside the gene matches. Germline V gives CDR1 KGHSH, CDR2 LQKENI. The CDR3 contains 14 residues. The CDR3 protein is CASSKGQGGNEQFF. CDR3 nucleotide sequence: TGTGCCAGCTCAAAGGGACAGGGGGGCAATGAGCAGTTCTTC.

The chain is built from TRBV6-5 and TRBJ2-7, with 8 bases matching TRBD1. Germline V gene data show CDR1 as MNHEY and CDR2 as SVGAGI. The CDR3 is made up of 13 amino acids. Germline trimming cut 5 bases from V and 6 bases from J; bases unmatched to any gene: 6. CDR3 sequence reads: CASSHRGWSEQYF. CDR3 DNA sequence: TGTGCCAGCAGTCACAGGGGGTGGAGCGAGCAGTACTTC.

The chain is built from TRBV29-1 and TRBJ2-7, with a weak D call TRBD2 (5 bases). The CDR3 runs to 12 residues. The germline V gene encodes CDR1 SQVTM and CDR2 ANQGSEA. V lost 4 bases and J lost 5, with 12 bases in between. The CDR3 protein is CSVGSGVHEQYF. Here the CDR3 DNA reads TGCAGCGTTGGATCCGGGGTCCACGAGCAGTACTTC.

As to this clone: Other DNA variants within this sample encode the same CDR3. V and J are TRBV5-6 and TRBJ1-1, with 8 bases matching TRBD1. CDR1 and CDR2 from the germline V gene are SGHDT and YYEEEE. This CDR3 is 16 amino acids long. V was clipped by 4 bases and J by 2 bases; unmatched bases: 10. CDR3 loop: CASSQLDRDTNTEAFF. DNA of the CDR3: TGTGCCAGCAGCCAATTGGACAGGGACACTAACACTGAAGCTTTCTTT. Complete variable domain (other parts from reference TRBV5-6 and TRBJ1-1): DAGVTQSPTHLIKTRGQQVTLRCSPKSGHDTVSWYQQALGQGPQFIFQYYEEEERQRGNFPDRFSGHQFPNYSSELNVNALLLGDSALYLCASSQLDRDTNTEAFFGQGTRLTVV.

This chain links TRBV25-1 with TRBJ1-2; no firm D call. This CDR3 is 15 amino acids long. The germline V gene encodes CDR1 MGHDK and CDR2 SYGVNS. The germline V and J ends were trimmed by 1 base and 0 bases, with 9 bases remaining between them. DNA for the CDR3: TGTGCCAGCAGTGAATCACAGAATACTAACTATGGCTACACCTTC. Amino acid sequence: CASSESQNTNYGYTF.

The V gene is TRBV7-2, the J gene TRBJ2-4; 8 bases fit TRBD2. Germline V gives CDR1 SGHTA, CDR2 FQGNSA. The CDR3 spans 15 residues. The ends lost 5 bases at V and 4 bases at J; junction bases unmatched: 7. The CDR3 bases are TGTGCCAGCAGCCCGGGGGGGGTGGGGAAAAACATTCAGTACTTC. Residues: CASSPGGVGKNIQYF.

J is TRBJ2-5 and V is TRBV19, with 11 bases aligning to TRBD1. The CDR3 spans 15 residues. In germline, CDR1 is LNHDA, CDR2 SQIVND (reference sequence). Trimming removed 6 bases from V and 4 bases from J; junction bases left unmatched: 7. This chain's CDR3 is CASRTGTGGLETQYF. The CDR3 region has the DNA TGTGCCAGTAGAACCGGGACAGGGGGTTTAGAGACCCAGTACTTC.

This clone turned up a few times. The sample carries other DNA sequences with the same CDR3. The rearrangement links TRBV4-1 to TRBJ2-7; D uncertain. Germline V gives CDR1 MGHRA, CDR2 YSYEKL. There are 14 residues in the CDR3. Trimming cost V 1 base and J 2 bases, with 9 bases left between them. DNA for the CDR3: TGCGCCAGCAGCCAAGTCAACAGAGCCTACGAGCAGTACTTC. It codes for CASSQVNRAYEQYF.

The chain carries TRBV4-3 and TRBJ2-7, with 11 positions matching TRBD1. Germline CDR1 is LGHNA and CDR2 is YSLEER. CDR3 length: 17 amino acids. V lost 3 bases, J lost 2 bases, and 9 bases stayed unmatched. The CDR3 protein is CASSQVTGTGGTYEQYF. CDR3 in DNA: TGCGCCAGCAGCCAGGTTACCGGGACAGGGGGGACCTACGAGCAGTACTTC.

The V call is TRBV9, the J call TRBJ1-6, with 7 bases identical to TRBD1. V shed 2 bases, J shed 7 bases, and the junction held 6 bases outside the gene matches. The CDR3 extends over 15 amino acids. Germline lookup yields CDR1 SGDLS and CDR2 YYNGEE. CDR3 protein: CASSVGDSTNSPLHF. CDR3 nucleotide sequence: TGTGCCAGCAGCGTCGGGGACAGCACAAATTCACCCCTCCACTTT.

The chain is built from TRBV5-1 and TRBJ2-3, with 11 bases aligning to TRBD1. The CDR3 is 17 amino acids. Unmatched junction bases numbered 8, after V lost 4 bases and J lost 1 base. Germline CDR1 SGHRS, CDR2 YFSETQ. CDR3 protein: CASSLRWTGGGTDTQYF. The CDR3, as DNA: TGCGCCAGCAGCCTACGATGGACAGGGGGCGGCACAGATACGCAGTATTTT.

The CDR3 nucleotides are TGTGCCAGCAGTCACACAGGGCTAAGCACCGGGGAGCTGTTTTTT. It specifies CASSHTGLSTGELFF. The V call is TRBV6-5, the J call TRBJ2-2, with a tentative D call TRBD1 (6 bases). CDR1 is MNHEY, CDR2 SVGAGI, per germline. Trimming stripped 5 bases from V and 4 bases from J, with 14 bases between. This CDR3 has 15 amino acids.

The gene calls are TRBV7-9 and TRBJ2-3, with a tentative D call TRBD2 (6 bases). The germline gives CDR1 SEHNR, CDR2 FQNEAQ (reference sequence). V lost 5 bases and J 5 bases, leaving 26 bases between the germline ends. This CDR3 comprises 18 residues. CDR3 amino acids: CASSIQSAWGVEGDTQYF. The CDR3 region has the DNA TGTGCCAGCAGCATTCAAAGCGCATGGGGGGTCGAGGGAGATACGCAGTATTTT.

The chain couples TRBV6-6 to TRBJ2-7; 8 bases map to TRBD1. CDR3 size: 15 residues. CDR1 is MNHNY, CDR2 SVGAGI, per germline (reference sequence). The junction had 9 bases not matched to a gene; V was cut back by 3 bases and J by 5 bases. CDR3 nucleotide sequence: TGTGCCAGCAGTTATCGGACAGGGAAGGTCGACGAGCAGTACTTC. It yields the protein CASSYRTGKVDEQYF.

This clone was seen a single time. The rearrangement links TRBV6-5 to TRBJ1-4; no clear D gene. With 6 bases removed from V and 2 bases from J, the gap between germline ends came to 13 bases. CDR3 size: 15 residues. CDR1 is MNHEY, CDR2 SVGAGI, per germline. The CDR3 DNA reads TGTGCCAGCAGCCAGGTGGGGAGCACTAATGAAAAACTGTTTTTT. This encodes CASSQVGSTNEKLFF.

The chain combines TRBV2 with TRBJ1-2; D is uncertain. The CDR3 runs to 14 residues. The germline gives CDR1 SNHLY, CDR2 FYNNEI. Trimming left V 8 bases short and J 7 bases short, with 20 bases between. The CDR3 DNA reads TGTGCCAGCCTCGCCCTCACCCCCCTGAGTGGCTACACCTTC. Translating it yields CASLALTPLSGYTF.

This clone was found once. V usage is TRBV11-2 and J usage is TRBJ1-3; no firm D call. The germline V gene has CDR1 SGHAT and CDR2 FQNNGV. CDR3 length equals 15 residues. Trimming shortened V by 5 bases and J by 0 bases, and 11 bases separated the two germline ends. CDR3 loop: CASSQERLSGNTIYF. Written as DNA, the CDR3 is TGTGCCAGCAGCCAGGAACGGCTCTCTGGAAACACCATATATTTT.

The chain is built from TRBV10-3 and TRBJ1-1; TRBD1 matches 8 bases. Per the germline V gene, CDR1 is ENHRY and CDR2 is SYGVKD. This CDR3 is built from 14 residues. V lost 11 bases, J lost 3 bases, and 11 bases stayed unmatched. CDR3 region: CASQFTTGDTEAFF. The CDR3 nucleotides read TGTGCCTCCCAGTTTACGACAGGGGACACTGAAGCTTTCTTT.

This chain joins TRBV10-3 and TRBJ2-3; 8 bases match TRBD1. Germline values: CDR1 ENHRY, CDR2 SYGVKD. V was clipped by 6 bases and J by 6 bases; unmatched bases: 2. This CDR3 has 12 amino acids. The CDR3 DNA is TGTGCCATCAGGACAGGGGAGGATACGCAGTATTTT. Translation gives CAIRTGEDTQYF.

The chain has TRBV27 and TRBJ2-2; 12 nucleotides line up with TRBD2. Germline loops: CDR1 MNHEY, CDR2 SMNVEV (reference sequence). The CDR3 is 16 residues long. The trim removed 4 bases at V and 3 bases at J, leaving 3 bases unmatched. The CDR3 bases are TGTGCCAGCAGTTCACTAGCGGGGGGATACACCGGGGAGCTGTTTTTT. Its protein is CASSSLAGGYTGELFF.